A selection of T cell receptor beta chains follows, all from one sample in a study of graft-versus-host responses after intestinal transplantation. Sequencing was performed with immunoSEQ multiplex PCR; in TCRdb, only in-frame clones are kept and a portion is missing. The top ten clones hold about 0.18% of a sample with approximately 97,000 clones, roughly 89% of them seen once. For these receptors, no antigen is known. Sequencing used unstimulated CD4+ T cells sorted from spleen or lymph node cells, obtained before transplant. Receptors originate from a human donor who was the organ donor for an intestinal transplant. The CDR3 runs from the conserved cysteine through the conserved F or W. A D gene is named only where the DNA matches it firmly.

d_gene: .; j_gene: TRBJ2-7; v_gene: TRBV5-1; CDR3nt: TGCGCCAGCAGCTTCGGCCCGGTGGACAACGAGCAGTACTTC; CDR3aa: CASSFGPVDNEQYF
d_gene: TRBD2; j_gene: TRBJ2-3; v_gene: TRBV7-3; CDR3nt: TGTGCCAGCGGCACTCTCGAACTAGCGGGGAAGTCAACAGATACGCAGTATTTT; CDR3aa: CASGTLELAGKSTDTQYF
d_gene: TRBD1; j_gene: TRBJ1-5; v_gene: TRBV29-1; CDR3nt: TGCAGCGTTCGACAGGGTTTTGGCCTGAATCAGCCCCAGCATTTT; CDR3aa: CSVRQGFGLNQPQHF
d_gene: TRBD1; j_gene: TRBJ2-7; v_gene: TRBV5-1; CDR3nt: TGCGCCAGCAGCGAAACCACAGGGGCCGGTAGATCTGGAGCCTACGAGCAGTACTTC; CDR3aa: CASSETTGAGRSGAYEQYF
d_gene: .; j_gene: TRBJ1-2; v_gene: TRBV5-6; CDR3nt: TGTGCCAGCAGCTTGACCGCAGAGGTATATGGCTACACCTTC; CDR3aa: CASSLTAEVYGYTF
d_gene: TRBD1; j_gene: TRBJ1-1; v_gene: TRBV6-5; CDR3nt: TGTGCCAGCAGAAGAACAGGGGGAACTGAAGCTTTCTTT; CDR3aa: CASRRTGGTEAFF
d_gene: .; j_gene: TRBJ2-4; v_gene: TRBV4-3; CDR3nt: TGCGCCAGCAGCCAAACCAGGAGAGGGGGGGGAAACATTCAGTACTTC; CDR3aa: CASSQTRRGGGNIQYF
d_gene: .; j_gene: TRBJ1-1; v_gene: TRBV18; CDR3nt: TGTGCCAGCTCCGAACAGGGCGTAGGCACTGAAGCTTTCTTT; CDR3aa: CASSEQGVGTEAFF
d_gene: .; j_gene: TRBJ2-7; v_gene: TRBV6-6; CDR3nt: TGTGCCAGCAGTTACGCTAGCCCCTCAGTGGCCTACGAGCAGTACTTC; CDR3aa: CASSYASPSVAYEQYF
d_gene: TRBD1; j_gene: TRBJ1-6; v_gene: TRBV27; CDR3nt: TGTGCCAGCAGTTTGGGACAGGGCTATTCACCCCTCCACTTT; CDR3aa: CASSLGQGYSPLHF
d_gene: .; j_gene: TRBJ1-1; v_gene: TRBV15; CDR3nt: TGTGCCACCAGCAGAGATCGGGTCAGGGGTGCTTTCTTT; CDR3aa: CATSRDRVRGAFF
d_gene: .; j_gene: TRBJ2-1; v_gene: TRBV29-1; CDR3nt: TGCAGCGTTGACCCCGGGGTCCCGTACAATGAGCAGTTCTTC; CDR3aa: CSVDPGVPYNEQFF
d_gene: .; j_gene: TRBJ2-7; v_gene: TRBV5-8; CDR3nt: TGTGCCAGCAGCTTGCCGCCAACGGACTACCTACGGATGTTC; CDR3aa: CASSLPPTDYLRMF
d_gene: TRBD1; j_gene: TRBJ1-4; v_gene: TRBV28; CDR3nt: TGTGCCAGCAGGCCTCTCGGGGCAGGGGGTGAACTGTTTTTT; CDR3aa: CASRPLGAGGELFF
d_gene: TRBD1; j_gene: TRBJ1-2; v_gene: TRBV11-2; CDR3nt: TGTGCCAGCAGCTCCCCGGGACAGGGTAACTATGGCTACACCTTC; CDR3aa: CASSSPGQGNYGYTF
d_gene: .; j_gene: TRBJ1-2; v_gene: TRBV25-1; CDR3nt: TGTGCCAGCAGTGCCCTACCCTATGGCTACACCTTC; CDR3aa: CASSALPYGYTF